The 30 T cell receptor beta chains presented below share a single source sample, sequenced in a study of blood T cell repertoires in COVID-19. The assay was immunoSEQ multiplex PCR, and TCRdb's table has in-frame clones only and misses some. The repertoire holds hundreds of thousands of clones, around nine tenths seen once, with around 3.5% in the top ten. The sequenced sample was peripheral blood. The receptors come from a young woman who had recovered from COVID-19.

V gene TRBV10-3 combines with J gene TRBJ1-2; TRBD1 is a possible D gene (5 bases). Trimming took 7 bases from V and 8 from J, leaving 14 bases between them. The CDR3 runs 12 residues. CDR1 ENHRY and CDR2 SYGVKD come from the germline V gene. CDR3 in DNA: TGTGCCATCATGCCGGGGGTGGGCGGCTACACCTTC. The encoded protein is CAIMPGVGGYTF.

The V gene is TRBV5-1, the J gene TRBJ2-6; D is possibly TRBD1 (5 bases). Germline loops: CDR1 SGHRS, CDR2 YFSETQ. Trimming pared 1 base from V and 2 bases from J, leaving 13 bases between. The CDR3 totals 17 residues. In DNA, the CDR3 is TGCGCCAGCAGCTTGAATGCAGGGCAGACTGGGGCCAACGTCCTGACTTTC. Its translation: CASSLNAGQTGANVLTF.

The V and J genes are TRBV24-1 and TRBJ2-1, with 7 nucleotides matching TRBD1. Germline CDR1 KGHDR, CDR2 SFDVKD. The CDR3 spans 16 residues. V lost 3 bases and J lost 4; bases outside the gene matches: 8. CDR3 residues: CATSDHLGTDYNEQFF. DNA for the CDR3: TGTGCCACCAGTGATCATTTAGGGACAGATTACAATGAGCAGTTCTTC.

V and J are TRBV4-1 and TRBJ2-2; 11 bases are shared with TRBD2. The V and J ends lost 4 bases and 8 bases, in that order; junction bases with no gene match: 3. This CDR3 comprises 14 residues. Germline V gene data show CDR1 as MGHRA and CDR2 as YSYEKL. CDR3 nucleotides: TGCGCCAGCAGCCTGTCTAGCGGGAGGGGGGAGCTGTTTTTT. Amino acid sequence: CASSLSSGRGELFF.

This clone was detected a few times. The CDR3 DNA sequence: TGTGCCAGCAGAATGACAGGGAGGCAGCCCCAGCATTTT. This sequence encodes CASRMTGRQPQHF. The chain employs TRBV27 and TRBJ1-5; TRBD1 aligns across 7 bases. Germline V CDR1 and CDR2: MNHEY, SMNVEV (reference sequence). V shed 6 bases, J shed 7 bases, and the junction held 6 bases outside the gene matches. The CDR3 sequence is 13 residues long.

The V gene is TRBV12-3 or TRBV12-4, the J gene TRBJ1-5, with D perhaps matching TRBD1 (5 bases). The CDR3 runs 13 residues. The V gene lost 3 bases and the J gene lost 7 bases, with 10 bases spanning the gap. CDR3 sequence: CASSLLWGQPQHF. The CDR3 DNA sequence: TGTGCCAGCAGTTTGTTATGGGGCCAGCCCCAGCATTTT.

This chain connects TRBV7-9 to TRBJ1-1; D gene ambiguous. Trimming pared 3 bases from V and 1 base from J, leaving 9 bases between. CDR3 length: 14 amino acids. CDR1 SEHNR and CDR2 FQNEAQ come from the germline V gene (reference sequence). Written as DNA, the CDR3 is TGTGCCAGCAGCTTCGAGGGCCCGAACACTGAAGCTTTCTTT. Translating gives CASSFEGPNTEAFF. Looking up the rest from reference TRBV7-9 and TRBJ1-1 gives the full variable domain: DTGVSQNPRHKITKRGQNVTFRCDPISEHNRLYWYRQTLGQGPEFLTYFQNEAQLEKSRLLSDRFSAERPKGSFSTLEIQRTEQGDSAMYLCASSFEGPNTEAFFGQGTRLTVV.

The chain joins TRBV7-9 to TRBJ2-5, with TRBD1 matching 8 bases. The CDR3 extends over 14 amino acids. Germline V gene data show CDR1 as SEHNR and CDR2 as FQNEAQ (reference sequence). V gave up 3 bases and J gave up 5 bases; unmatched junction bases: 5. In nucleotides, the CDR3 is TGTGCCAGCAGCTTCGGACAGGGTAGGGAGACCCAGTACTTC. This gives the protein CASSFGQGRETQYF.

The chain links TRBV12-5 to TRBJ1-6, with no clear D. The germline gives CDR1 LGHNT, CDR2 FRNRAP. V lost 6 bases to trimming and J lost 6 bases, with 3 bases between them. The CDR3 loop spans 11 amino acids. CDR3 nucleotides: TGTGCTAGTGGAGCTAATTCACCCCTCCACTTT. Translating it yields CASGANSPLHF.

The CDR3 DNA is TGTGCCAGCATCGGACTAGCGGGAGGTAGTTCCTACAATGAGCAGTTCTTC. Its protein is CASIGLAGGSSYNEQFF. This sequence joins TRBV2 and TRBJ2-1; 14 positions agree with TRBD2. The trim removed 7 bases at V and 1 base at J, leaving 6 bases unmatched. This CDR3 has 17 residues. In germline, CDR1 is SNHLY, CDR2 FYNNEI.

V gene TRBV7-2 combines with J gene TRBJ2-5; no clear D gene. Germline values: CDR1 SGHTA, CDR2 FQGNSA. This CDR3 spans 12 amino acids. V lost 4 bases and J 5 bases, leaving 8 bases between the germline ends. The CDR3 coding sequence is TGTGCCAGCAGCTCAAGCGCCGAGACCCAGTACTTC. Its translation is CASSSSAETQYF.

This sequence joins TRBV27 and TRBJ2-7, with 7 bases lining up with TRBD2. The CDR3 is made up of 15 amino acids. V was pared by 10 bases and J by 0 bases, with 12 bases of the junction left unmatched. Germline values: CDR1 MNHEY, CDR2 SMNVEV (reference sequence). CDR3 in DNA: TGTGCCATCGATTTTCTAGCGGAAAGCTCCTACGAGCAGTACGTC. It is translated as CAIDFLAESSYEQYV.

This CDR3 is CASTLAGQTYNEQFF. CDR3 nucleotides: TGTGCCAGCACCCTGGCGGGACAGACATACAATGAGCAGTTCTTC. This chain connects TRBV7-8 to TRBJ2-1; D is possibly TRBD1 (7 bases). Trimming cost V 7 bases and J 4 bases, with 17 bases left between them. Germline CDR1 reads SGHVS; CDR2 reads FQNEAQ. This CDR3 comprises 15 residues.

The genes are TRBV11-3 and TRBJ2-5; D not certain. Germline CDR1 and CDR2: SGHNT and YENEEA. This CDR3 contains 15 residues. V was clipped by 1 base and J by 5 bases, with 14 bases between them. CDR3 loop: CASSLGVDRRETQYF. The DNA of the CDR3 is TGTGCCAGCAGCTTAGGTGTAGACCGGCGGGAGACCCAGTACTTC.

The chain has TRBV9 and TRBJ1-3; D gene ambiguous. The CDR3 extends over 17 amino acids. Germline V CDR1 and CDR2: SGDLS, YYNGEE. The V gene lost 4 bases and the J gene lost 2 bases, with 19 bases spanning the gap. The CDR3 DNA follows: TGTGCCAGCAGCCCAACGGCGGGGAAAGGCCCTGGAAACACCATATATTTT. This encodes CASSPTAGKGPGNTIYF.

This clone has only one observation. The rearrangement links TRBV28 to TRBJ1-2; D unclear. V lost 6 bases and J lost 4, with 9 bases in between. The germline V gene has CDR1 MDHEN and CDR2 SYDVKM. The CDR3 is 12 amino acids. The CDR3 loop is CASSLNTYGYTF. The CDR3 nucleotides are TGTGCCAGCAGCCTGAACACCTATGGCTACACCTTC.

The V gene is TRBV12-3 or TRBV12-4, the J gene TRBJ2-7; D perhaps matches TRBD2 (5 bases). This CDR3 comprises 11 residues. Trimming stripped 6 bases from V and 6 bases from J, with 9 bases between. DNA for the CDR3: TGTGCCAGCAGCCCTAGCACCGAGCAGTACGTC. Translating gives CASSPSTEQYV.

CDR3: CASSPLAGVGNEQFF. The CDR3, as DNA: TGTGCCAGCAGCCCCCTAGCGGGAGTTGGCAATGAGCAGTTCTTC. The chain couples TRBV5-5 to TRBJ2-1; TRBD2 aligns across 10 bases. CDR1 SGHKS and CDR2 YYEKEE come from the germline V gene (reference sequence). CDR3 size: 15 residues. V shed 4 bases and J 6 bases; nucleotides not matched to a gene: 7.

The rearrangement joins TRBV4-3 to TRBJ1-5, with D perhaps matching TRBD1 (6 bases). The V end was cut by 5 bases, the J end by 2 bases, with 7 bases between. Germline loops: CDR1 LGHNA, CDR2 YSLEER. This CDR3 has 13 amino acids. The CDR3, as DNA: TGCGCCAGCAGCGCAGGGGGCAATCAGCCCCAGCATTTT. Translating it yields CASSAGGNQPQHF.

V gene TRBV5-1 combines with J gene TRBJ1-2; 9 positions match TRBD1. The length of the CDR3 is 16 residues. V shed 2 bases and J 2 bases; nucleotides not matched to a gene: 7. Germline loops: CDR1 SGHRS, CDR2 YFSETQ. In DNA, the CDR3 is TGCGCCAGCAGCTTTCATGACAGGGGGTTAAACTATGGCTACACCTTC. Its translation: CASSFHDRGLNYGYTF.

This chain uses TRBV14 with TRBJ2-7, with TRBD2 matching over 9 bases. Trimming took 2 bases from V and 1 from J; bases not matched to a gene: 6. This CDR3 spans 16 amino acids. CDR1 is SGHDN and CDR2 is FVKESK in the germline V gene. CDR3 loop: CASSQFSREGSYEQYV. CDR3 nucleotide sequence: TGTGCCAGCAGCCAATTTTCGCGGGAGGGTTCCTACGAGCAGTACGTC.

The chain uses TRBV5-4 and TRBJ2-5; TRBD2 agrees at 10 bases. The V and J ends lost 0 bases and 5 bases, in that order; junction bases with no gene match: 1. Germline CDR1 SGHNT, CDR2 YYREEE (reference sequence). The CDR3 sequence is 14 residues long. This CDR3 reads CASSLASGSETQYF. The DNA of the CDR3 is TGTGCCAGCAGCTTGGCTAGCGGGAGTGAGACCCAGTACTTC.

V gene TRBV2 combines with J gene TRBJ1-2; a possible D gene is TRBD1 (6 bases). In germline, CDR1 is SNHLY, CDR2 FYNNEI. This CDR3 comprises 14 residues. Trimming shortened V by 10 bases and J by 4 bases, and 19 bases separated the two germline ends. The CDR3 nucleotides are TGTGCCACCCACCCTGAGGGGGTCCTCTATGGCTACACCTTC. Residues: CATHPEGVLYGYTF.

The chain combines TRBV18 with TRBJ2-3, with D tentatively TRBD1 (6 bases). From germline, CDR1 is KGHSH and CDR2 LQKENI. V lost 2 bases to trimming and J lost 3 bases, with 18 bases between them. The CDR3 length is 17 residues. In nucleotides, the CDR3 is TGTGCCAGCTCACCAAGGGGGAAGACAGGCTATACAGATACGCAGTATTTT. Its translation is CASSPRGKTGYTDTQYF.

The CDR3 DNA reads TGTGCCAGTAGTAGAGGATACTCCTACAATGAGCAGTTCTTC. It translates to CASSRGYSYNEQFF. This chain connects TRBV19 to TRBJ2-1, with D unresolved. The germline CDR1 and CDR2 sequences are LNHDA and SQIVND (reference sequence). The CDR3 loop spans 14 amino acids. Trimming took off 4 bases at V and 0 bases at J, with 7 bases between the two ends.

This chain connects TRBV19 to TRBJ1-4; D gene ambiguous. Germline CDR1 reads LNHDA; CDR2 reads SQIVND (reference sequence). V lost 3 bases and J 8 bases, leaving 10 bases between the germline ends. This CDR3 spans 13 amino acids. Here the CDR3 DNA reads TGTGCCAGTAGTATCAAAAAAGCCGAAAAACTGTTTTTT. This encodes CASSIKKAEKLFF.

V gene TRBV4-3 combines with J gene TRBJ1-2, with D hard to call. CDR3 length: 15 residues. Looked up from germline, CDR1 is LGHNA and CDR2 is YSLEER. V lost 0 bases and J lost 4, with 12 bases in between. Written as DNA, the CDR3 is TGCGCCAGCAGCCAAGAGGGAGCCCGGGGCTATGGCTACACCTTC. Translating gives CASSQEGARGYGYTF.

The chain is built from TRBV27 and TRBJ1-2; D is possibly TRBD1 (6 bases). The ends were cut back, 6 bases at V and 7 bases at J, with 15 bases in the middle. Per the germline V gene, CDR1 is MNHEY and CDR2 is SMNVEV (reference sequence). This CDR3 is built from 13 residues. The CDR3 region is CASSPDSFSGYTF. CDR3 nucleotide sequence: TGTGCCAGCAGCCCGGACAGCTTCTCTGGCTACACCTTC.

This rearrangement joins TRBV9 to TRBJ1-5; D gene ambiguous. Germline lookup yields CDR1 SGDLS and CDR2 YYNGEE. The CDR3 contains 16 residues. V lost 0 bases and J 0 bases, leaving 10 bases between the germline ends. The CDR3 protein is CASSVGSGYSNQPQHF. The CDR3 DNA reads as TGTGCCAGCAGCGTAGGGTCCGGGTATAGCAATCAGCCCCAGCATTTT.

V and J are TRBV27 and TRBJ2-7; tentative D call: TRBD1 (6 bases). This CDR3 region has 19 residues. The germline V gene has CDR1 MNHEY and CDR2 SMNVEV (reference sequence). V shed 6 bases and J shed 0 bases, with 27 bases lying between them. The CDR3 DNA follows: TGTGCCAGCAGCCAGGGACATCTGTTGAGACTTTTCCTCTCCTACGAGCAGTACGTC. This encodes CASSQGHLLRLFLSYEQYV.